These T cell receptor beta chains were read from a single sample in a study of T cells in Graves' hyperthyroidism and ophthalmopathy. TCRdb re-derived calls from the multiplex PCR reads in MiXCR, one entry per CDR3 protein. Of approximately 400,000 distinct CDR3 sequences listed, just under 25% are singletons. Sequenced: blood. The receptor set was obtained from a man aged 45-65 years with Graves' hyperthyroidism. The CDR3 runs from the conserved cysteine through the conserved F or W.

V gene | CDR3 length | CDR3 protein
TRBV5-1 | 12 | CASSPGGFGYTF
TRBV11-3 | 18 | CASSLDDRWNVPQETQYF
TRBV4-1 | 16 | CASSQENGTLSYEQYF
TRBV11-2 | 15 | CASSSGTAPLYGQYF
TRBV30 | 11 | CAWKSGNTIYF
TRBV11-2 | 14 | CASSLVPLTDTQYF
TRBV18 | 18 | CASSPGTEGAGQNEKLFF
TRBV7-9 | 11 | CASGPLNEQFF
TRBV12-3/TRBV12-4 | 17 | CASSLARAGGPTDTQYF
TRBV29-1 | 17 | CSVESGERGPKGNEQFF
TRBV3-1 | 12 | CASSDGQDGYTF
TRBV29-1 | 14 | CSVALPGGAGELFF
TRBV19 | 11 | CASSRQDEQFF
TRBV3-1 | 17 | CASSQDRRAEIYNEQFF
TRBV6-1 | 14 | CASSEADRIYEQYF
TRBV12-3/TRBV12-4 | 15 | CASSSVSSSYNEQFF
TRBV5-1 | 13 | CASSPPASYEQYF
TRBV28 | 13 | CASGTSGTNEQFF
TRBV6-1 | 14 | CASSEVGTGYGYTF
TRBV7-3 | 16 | CASTSPLGGMNTEAFF
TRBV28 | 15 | CASTRGLGANEKLFF
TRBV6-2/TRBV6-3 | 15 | CASVLQGEVNYGCTF
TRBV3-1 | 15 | CASSRRSDYANEQFF
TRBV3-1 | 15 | CASSLEGTPPYEQYF
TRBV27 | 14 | CASKVGLLVNEQFF
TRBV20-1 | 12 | CSATGQAPEQYF
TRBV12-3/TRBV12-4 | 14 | CASSPTGLLYEQYF
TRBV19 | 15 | CASRGQAASTDTQYF
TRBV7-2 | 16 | CASSTQSPQGAQPQHF
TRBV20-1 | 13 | CSASEQGNYGYTF
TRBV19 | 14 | CASRWSLSYNEQFF
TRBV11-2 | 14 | CASSSDRPSGELFF
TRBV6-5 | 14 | CASSYPGYNQPQHF
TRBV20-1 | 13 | CSAPGTETYEQYF
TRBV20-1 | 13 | CSAGMGPNQPQHF
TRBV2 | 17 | CASSDPPPPPSTDTQYF
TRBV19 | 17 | CASSIRQGNWGNQPQHF
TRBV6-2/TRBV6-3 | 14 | CASTPTGSGNTIYF
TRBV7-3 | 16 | CASSSLLAGDYNEQFF
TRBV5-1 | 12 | CASSLGQQTQYF
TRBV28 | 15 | CASSRPGQDDQPQHF
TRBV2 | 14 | CASSRGGALLEAFF
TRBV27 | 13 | CASSSREAYEQYF
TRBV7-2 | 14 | CASSFPGVGTEAFF
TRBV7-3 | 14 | CASSLETRNYGYTF
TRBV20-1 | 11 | CSASRDTEAFF
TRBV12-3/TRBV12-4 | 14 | CASSRSGRNTEAFF
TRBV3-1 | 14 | CASSPGPSNQPQHF
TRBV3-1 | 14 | CASSSTGAGDEQFF
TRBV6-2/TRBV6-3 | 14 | CASRPTGANTEAFF
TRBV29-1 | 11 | CSVVLVNEQYF
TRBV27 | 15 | CASTQDRSSYNEQFF
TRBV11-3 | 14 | CASSRVGGGQPQHF
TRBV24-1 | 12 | CATSDPNTEQFF